Sequencing of this TCR beta chain was carried out in a study of tumor-infiltrating lymphocytes in primary liver carcinoma. Whole-study results and caveats: Tumor-adjacent and tumor-blood pairs overlapped less than tumor region pairs did. Presence in all five tumor regions was observed for only about 7.5-24% of top clones.

About this clonotype itself: As yet, its antigen is unknown.

The trim removed 1 base at V and 5 bases at J, leaving 6 bases unmatched. The CDR3 contains 14 residues. Germline loops: CDR1 SQVTM, CDR2 ANQGSEA. Each 20-30 mg portion of unsorted bulk tissue served as the source for co-extraction of RNA and DNA. Primary liver carcinoma in the patients was surgically resected. Patients in the cohort were treatment-naive and living with chronic HBV infection. Researchers generated TCR beta cDNA from approximately 450 ng of total RNA, relying on a constant-region primer. Slightly modified ARM-PCR with three nested multiplex PCR rounds yielded TCR beta libraries. Researchers ran the first two PCR rounds for roughly 10 cycles each with TRBV1-TRBV30 forward primers and a C-beta reverse primer. MiXCR, applied by TCRdb to the multiplex PCR reads, yields one record per CDR3 protein. Of about 130,000 distinct CDR3 sequences detected, 64% appear once; the ten largest clones hold 7.5% to 9%.

This receptor was identified in a woman aged 55-75 years with primary liver carcinoma and hepatitis B virus infection. The chain has TRBV29-1 and TRBJ2-7, with TRBD2 identical over 9 bases. The sequencing input was liver tumor tissue from sampling region 3. The sample's subset: tumor region T3, left-lateral pole. The CDR3 DNA follows: TGCAGCGTTGAAGGCGGGAGGGGGGTTGACGAGCAGTACTTC. Translating it yields CSVEGGRGVDEQYF.